Below are 16 T cell receptor beta chains sequenced from a single sample in a study of neoadjuvant anti-PD-1 for oral cavity cancer. TCRdb keeps only in-frame clones here, not all; method: immunoSEQ multiplex PCR. The sample lists about 15,000 clones; 60% to 70% were seen once. Sequencing was performed on PBMCs, taken before nivolumab (anti-PD-1) treatment. These receptors were taken from a person aged 40 to 85 with oral cavity squamous cell carcinoma.

This chain joins TRBV9 and TRBJ1-6; no firm D call. CDR1 and CDR2 from the germline V gene are SGDLS and YYNGEE. The CDR3 runs to 13 residues. Trimming pared 0 bases from V and 8 bases from J, leaving 6 bases between. The CDR3 here is CASSVDGYSPLHF. CDR3 coding DNA: TGTGCCAGCAGCGTAGATGGTTATTCACCCCTCCACTTT.

The rearrangement links TRBV11-2 to TRBJ2-5; TRBD2 agrees at 13 bases. This CDR3 is built from 17 residues. V was pared by 4 bases and J by 5 bases, with 10 bases of the junction left unmatched. Germline V gene sequence: CDR1 SGHAT, CDR2 FQNNGV. This CDR3 is CASSSGTSGKVGETQYF. Written as DNA, the CDR3 is TGTGCCAGCAGCTCCGGGACTAGCGGGAAAGTCGGCGAGACCCAGTACTTC. The full variable domain, completed using reference TRBV11-2 and TRBJ2-5, is EAGVAQSPRYKIIEKRQSVAFWCNPISGHATLYWYQQILGQGPKLLIQFQNNGVVDDSQLPKDRFSAERLKGVDSTLKIQPAKLEDSAVYLCASSSGTSGKVGETQYFGPGTRLLVL.

The table lists this clone with a few counts. The chain has TRBV25-1 and TRBJ2-1, with D uncertain. The V end was cut by 1 base, the J end by 6 bases, with 10 bases between. The CDR3 length is 14 residues. Germline CDR1 is MGHDK and CDR2 is SYGVNS. The CDR3 coding sequence is TGTGCCAGCAGTGAATCCGTGGTTGGCAATGAGCAGTTCTTC. This encodes CASSESVVGNEQFF.

The table lists this clone with a count of one. CDR3 sequence: CASSRRQRDEKLFF. The CDR3 DNA is TGTGCCAGCAGTCGCCGACAGAGGGATGAAAAACTGTTTTTT. The chain is built from TRBV7-9 and TRBJ1-4, with a weak D call TRBD1 (5 bases). The CDR3 length is 14 residues. Looked up from germline, CDR1 is SEHNR and CDR2 is FQNEAQ (reference sequence). V was pared by 6 bases and J by 6 bases, with 14 bases between.

The J gene is TRBJ2-1, the V gene TRBV11-2, with TRBD2 matching 7 bases. J lost 6 bases, V lost 5 bases, and 10 bases had no gene match. Germline CDR1 and CDR2: SGHAT and FQNNGV. This CDR3 has 15 amino acids. The CDR3 region is CASSLRTSRANEQFF. The CDR3 DNA is TGTGCCAGCAGCCTTCGGACTAGTCGGGCCAATGAGCAGTTCTTC.

CDR3 protein: CASTPAAEYNEQFF. DNA of the CDR3: TGTGCCAGTACCCCCGCGGCTGAATACAATGAGCAGTTCTTC. The V and J genes are TRBV19 and TRBJ2-1; D is ambiguous. The CDR3 sequence is 14 residues long. Germline lookup yields CDR1 LNHDA and CDR2 SQIVND (reference sequence). V was shortened by 7 bases and J by 4 bases, with 14 bases between the two germline ends.

This clone was seen only once. The chain couples TRBV27 to TRBJ1-2; D remains unclear. This CDR3 spans 14 amino acids. Trimming took off 1 base at V and 6 bases at J, with 12 bases between the two ends. CDR1 and CDR2 (germline): MNHEY, SMNVEV (reference sequence). The CDR3 nucleotides read TGTGCCAGCAGTTTATTTGGTCGGGGTGATGGCTACACCTTC. Its protein is CASSLFGRGDGYTF.

V and J are TRBV5-1 and TRBJ1-1; D is perhaps TRBD1 (5 bases). The germline V gene has CDR1 SGHRS and CDR2 YFSETQ. The CDR3 contains 19 residues. Deletions cut 4 bases from V and 0 bases from J, with 25 bases between. CDR3 coding DNA: TGCGCCAGCAGCCCTACAGGCCGACACCGGGTCGCAATGAACACTGAAGCTTTCTTT. This translates into CASSPTGRHRVAMNTEAFF.

This clone was found once. The chain uses TRBV21-1 and TRBJ2-4; the table's D call of TRBD1 was not tested on the DNA. TRBV21-1 is annotated as a pseudogene. The CDR3 extends over 18 amino acids. CDR3 amino acids: CASSKVGSQGQGKNIQYF. CDR3 nucleotide sequence: TGTGCCAGCAGCAAAGTCGGAAGTCAGGGTCAGGGCAAAAACATTCAGTACTTC.

In its sample, this clone was seen once. The genes are TRBV6-1 and TRBJ2-7; 7 bases align to TRBD2. After removal of 1 base from V and 2 bases from J, the junction contained 8 bases not matched to a gene. CDR1 is MNHNS, CDR2 SASEGT, per germline. This CDR3 is 16 amino acids long. CDR3 nucleotides: TGTGCCAGCAGTGAAGGGACCCTAGCGGCACCCTACGAGCAGTACTTC. It encodes CASSEGTLAAPYEQYF.

This clone was detected only once. The V call is TRBV25-1, the J call TRBJ1-6; TRBD1 aligns across 9 bases. The CDR3 length is 14 residues. With V trimmed by 6 bases and J by 9 bases, 6 bases remained unmatched. Germline V lookup: CDR1 MGHDK, CDR2 SYGVNS. The DNA for the CDR3 is TGTGCCAGCAGGACACAGGGGGCTGGTTCACCCCTCCACTTT. This sequence encodes CASRTQGAGSPLHF.

The chain is built from TRBV28 and TRBJ1-6, with 9 positions matching TRBD1. V trimming: 8 bases; J trimming: 5 bases; junction bases outside the gene matches: 1. The CDR3 has 13 residues. Per the germline V gene, CDR1 is MDHEN and CDR2 is SYDVKM. The CDR3 coding sequence is TGTGCCAGCCGGGACAGGGATAATTCACCCCTCCACTTT. Protein product: CASRDRDNSPLHF.

The chain joins TRBV6-5 to TRBJ2-3; TRBD2 matches at 9 bases. The CDR3 has 15 amino acids. Germline V gene sequence: CDR1 MNHEY, CDR2 SVGAGI. The junction had 4 bases not matched to a gene; V was cut back by 2 bases and J by 4 bases. CDR3 in amino acids: CASSYIAGVADTQYF. CDR3 nucleotide sequence: TGTGCCAGCAGTTACATAGCGGGGGTTGCAGATACGCAGTATTTT.

The chain couples TRBV6-1 to TRBJ1-5; maybe TRBD1 (6 bases). Trimming left V 6 bases short and J 4 bases short, with 10 bases between. The CDR3 runs to 13 residues. CDR1 is MNHNS and CDR2 is SASEGT in the germline V gene. CDR3 DNA sequence: TGTGCCAGCAGCAACAGGGCTAATCAGCCCCAGCATTTT. Protein sequence: CASSNRANQPQHF.

This chain connects TRBV5-6 to TRBJ1-4, with D possibly TRBD1 on 6 matching bases. CDR1 and CDR2 (germline): SGHDT, YYEEEE. V was clipped by 4 bases and J by 7 bases, with 17 bases between them. The CDR3 sequence is 15 residues long. CDR3 nucleotides: TGTGCCAGCAGCCTCCGTGCAGGGGTGGTTGAAAAACTGTTTTTT. The encoded protein is CASSLRAGVVEKLFF.

V is TRBV4-2 and J is TRBJ1-2, with D possibly TRBD1 on 5 matching bases. Germline CDR1 reads LGHNA; CDR2 reads YNFKEQ. The CDR3 spans 15 residues. Trimming removed 0 bases from V and 4 bases from J, with 12 bases in between. CDR3 sequence reads: CASSQESREAYGYTF. In nucleotides, the CDR3 is TGTGCCAGCAGCCAAGAGTCCAGGGAAGCCTATGGCTACACCTTC.